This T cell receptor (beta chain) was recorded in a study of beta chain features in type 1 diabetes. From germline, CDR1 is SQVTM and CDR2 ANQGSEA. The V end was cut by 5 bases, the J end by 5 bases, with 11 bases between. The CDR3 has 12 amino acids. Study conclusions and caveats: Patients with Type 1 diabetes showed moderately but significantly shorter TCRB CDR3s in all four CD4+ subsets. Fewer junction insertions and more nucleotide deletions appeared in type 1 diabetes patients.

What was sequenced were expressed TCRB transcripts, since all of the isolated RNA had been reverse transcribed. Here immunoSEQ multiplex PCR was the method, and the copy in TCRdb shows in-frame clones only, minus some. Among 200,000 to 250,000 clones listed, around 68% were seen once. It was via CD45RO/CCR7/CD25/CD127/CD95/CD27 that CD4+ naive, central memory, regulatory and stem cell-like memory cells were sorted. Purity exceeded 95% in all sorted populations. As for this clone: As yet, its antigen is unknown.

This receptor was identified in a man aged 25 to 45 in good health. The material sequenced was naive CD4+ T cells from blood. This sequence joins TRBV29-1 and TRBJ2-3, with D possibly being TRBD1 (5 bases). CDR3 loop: CSVTTGLDTQYF. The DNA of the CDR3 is TGCAGCGTTACTACAGGTCTAGATACGCAGTATTTT.